A selection of T cell receptor beta chains follows, all from one sample in a study of control samples from healthy donors and cancer patients. Produced via immunoSEQ multiplex PCR; TCRdb's table is partial and in-frame only. Seen here are about 180,000 clones, around 87% observed once, and the top ten hold over 1.1%. The sequenced sample consisted of blood. These receptors came from a woman in her forties or fifties in good health. Both conserved end residues are part of each CDR3. D genes are given only for firm matches. Not every row has a clone size; where given, it reads once, few, many or a size class.

d_call,j_call,clone_size,v_call,cdr3_aa,cdr3_nt
TRBD2,TRBJ2-1,once,TRBV28,CASSLKLAGVNEQFF,TGTGCCAGCAGTTTAAAGCTAGCGGGAGTGAATGAGCAGTTCTTC
.,TRBJ2-6,.,TRBV19,CASKIGGGWTGANVLTF,TGTGCCAGTAAGATAGGTGGGGGGTGGACTGGGGCCAACGTCCTGACTTTC
.,TRBJ1-1,.,TRBV20-1,CRMTGAEAFF,TGCAGAATGACAGGCGCTGAAGCTTTCTTT
.,TRBJ1-2,.,TRBV12-3/TRBV12-4,CASSSVFDGYTF,TGTGCCAGCAGTAGCGTCTTTGATGGCTACACCTTC
.,TRBJ1-5,.,TRBV9,CASSVAPSQHF,TGTGCCAGCAGCGTAGCCCCGTCCCAGCATTTT
.,TRBJ2-2,.,TRBV9,CASSVGRELFF,TGTGCCAGCAGCGTAGGTCGGGAGCTGTTTTTT
TRBD1,TRBJ2-1,.,TRBV7-9,CASSLTFTGTGGNEQFF,TGTGCCAGCAGCTTAACATTTACCGGGACAGGAGGAAATGAGCAGTTCTTC
.,TRBJ2-3,.,TRBV7-2,CASSPPLAETDTQYF,TGTGCCAGCAGTCCCCCGCTGGCAGAAACAGATACGCAGTATTTT
.,TRBJ1-6,.,TRBV7-8,CASSPRGSNSPLHF,TGTGCCAGCAGCCCCCGCGGTTCCAATTCACCCCTCCACTTT
TRBD1,TRBJ1-1,.,TRBV7-9,CASSLPGTGNTEAFF,TGTGCCAGCAGCTTACCCGGGACAGGGAACACTGAAGCTTTCTTT
.,TRBJ2-2,.,TRBV27,CASSSPGLGNTGELFF,TGTGCCAGCAGTTCCCCGGGGCTCGGGAACACCGGGGAGCTGTTTTTT
.,TRBJ1-1,.,TRBV7-9,CASSLLLMNTEAFF,TGTGCCAGCAGCTTACTGCTCATGAACACTGAAGCTTTCTTT
TRBD2,TRBJ2-1,.,TRBV6-1,CASSDRVAGLNNEQFF,TGTGCCAGCAGTGACAGGGTAGCGGGCCTGAACAATGAGCAGTTCTTC
TRBD2,TRBJ2-3,.,TRBV6-2/TRBV6-3,CASSGGGYTQYF,TGTGCCAGCAGTGGGGGGGGGTATACGCAGTATTTT
.,TRBJ2-6,.,TRBV18,CASSVGLAHSGANVLTF,TGTGCCAGCTCTGTGGGGCTAGCGCACTCTGGGGCCAACGTCCTGACTTTC
.,TRBJ2-1,.,TRBV24-1,CATSDFRPMEETYNEQFF,TGTGCCACCAGTGATTTCAGACCCATGGAGGAGACCTACAATGAGCAGTTCTTC
TRBD2,TRBJ2-3,few,TRBV5-1,CASSLASSGLTDTQYF,TGCGCCAGCAGCTTGGCCTCTAGCGGGTTAACAGATACGCAGTATTTT
.,TRBJ2-7,.,TRBV30,CAWSVSREQYF,TGTGCCTGGAGTGTATCACGCGAGCAGTACTTC
TRBD2,TRBJ2-3,.,TRBV9,CASSALAGGPDTQYF,TGTGCCAGCAGCGCTCTAGCGGGGGGACCAGATACGCAGTATTTT
.,TRBJ1-2,.,TRBV4-1,CASSQANTGAYISSDGYTF,TGCGCCAGCAGCCAAGCTAATACCGGGGCCTACATTTCCTCGGATGGCTACACCTTC
.,TRBJ1-1,.,TRBV13,CASSRHGGSAEAFF,TGTGCCAGCAGCCGACATGGAGGTTCCGCTGAAGCTTTCTTT
.,TRBJ1-5,.,TRBV6-2/TRBV6-3,CASSYQGNQPQHF,TGTGCCAGCAGTTATCAGGGCAATCAGCCCCAGCATTTT
.,TRBJ1-6,.,TRBV11-2,CASSLSDGDSPLHF,TGTGCCAGCAGCCTCTCTGACGGAGATTCACCCCTCCACTTT
.,TRBJ2-7,.,TRBV19,CASSIGAGPSPSEQYF,TGTGCCAGTAGTATCGGGGCAGGTCCTTCCCCCTCCGAGCAGTACTTC
TRBD1,TRBJ1-5,once,TRBV15,CATSRDRRQGALNQPQHF,TGTGCCACCAGCAGAGATCGGCGGCAGGGGGCTCTCAATCAGCCCCAGCATTTT
.,TRBJ1-6,.,TRBV6-2/TRBV6-3,CASSYRRETLHF,TGTGCCAGCAGTTATCGCCGTGAAACCCTCCACTTT
.,TRBJ1-1,.,TRBV19,CASSISRYTEAFF,TGTGCCAGTAGTATCTCCAGGTACACTGAAGCTTTCTTT
.,TRBJ2-7,.,TRBV7-2,CASSLGFDEQYF,TGTGCCAGCAGCTTAGGATTCGACGAGCAGTACTTC
.,TRBJ2-3,.,TRBV24-1,CATSDGSQDTQYF,TGTGCCACCAGTGACGGTAGTCAGGATACGCAGTATTTT
.,TRBJ1-1,.,TRBV18,CASSRQSLNTEAFF,TGTGCCAGCTCAAGACAGAGCCTGAACACTGAAGCTTTCTTT
TRBD2,TRBJ2-3,.,TRBV7-9,CASSVLAGADTQYF,TGTGCCAGCAGCGTACTAGCGGGAGCAGATACGCAGTATTTT
.,TRBJ2-3,.,TRBV4-3,CASSRETLSTDTQYF,TGCGCCAGCAGCCGAGAGACTCTTAGCACAGATACGCAGTATTTT
.,TRBJ2-2,once,TRBV24-1,CATSDGGTNTGELFF,TGTGCCACCAGTGATGGGGGAACGAACACCGGGGAGCTGTTTTTT
TRBD1,TRBJ2-2,.,TRBV6-1,CASSGPDRGIINTGELFF,TGTGCCAGCAGTGGGCCGGACAGGGGTATAATTAACACCGGGGAGCTGTTTTTT